This T cell receptor (beta chain) was sequenced during a study of blood T cell repertoires in COVID-19. Study at large: Collection of acute and convalescent COVID-19 samples took place in the United States, Italy and Spain. T cells, B-cell-depleted T cells, or PBMCs supplied cDNA or gDNA.

CDR3 size: 17 residues. CDR1 is SGHTA and CDR2 is FQGNSA in the germline V gene. V lost 5 bases to trimming and J lost 3 bases; unmatched junction nucleotides: 15. Profiling relied on immunoSEQ multiplex PCR, and the TCRdb table lists in-frame clones only, not all of them. The repertoire consists of about 88,000 clones, with about 88% occurring once and the leading ten covering about 2.7%. The sequence was collected from an elderly woman with acute or convalescent COVID-19. Specimen: peripheral blood. V usage is TRBV7-2 and J usage is TRBJ1-2; 7 bases are shared with TRBD1. CDR3 region: CASSPDPFTGVDYGYTF. DNA of the CDR3: TGTGCCAGCAGCCCCGACCCCTTTACAGGGGTGGACTATGGCTACACCTTC.